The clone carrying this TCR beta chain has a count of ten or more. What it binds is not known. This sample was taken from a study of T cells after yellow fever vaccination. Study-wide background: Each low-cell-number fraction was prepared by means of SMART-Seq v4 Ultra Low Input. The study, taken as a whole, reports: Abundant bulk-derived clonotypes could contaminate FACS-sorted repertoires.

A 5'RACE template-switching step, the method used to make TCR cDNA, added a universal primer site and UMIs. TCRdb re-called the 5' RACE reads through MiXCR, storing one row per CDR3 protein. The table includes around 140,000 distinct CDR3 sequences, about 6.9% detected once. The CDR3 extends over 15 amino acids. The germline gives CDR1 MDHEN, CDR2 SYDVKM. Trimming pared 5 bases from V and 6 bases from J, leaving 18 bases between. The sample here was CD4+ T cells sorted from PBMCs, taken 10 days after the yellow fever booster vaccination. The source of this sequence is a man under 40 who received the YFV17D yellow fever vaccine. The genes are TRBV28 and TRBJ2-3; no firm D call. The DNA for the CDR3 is TGTGCCAGCAGTCGCAAGGTCTTGGACGGGGATACGCAGTATTTT. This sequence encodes CASSRKVLDGDTQYF.